One and the same sample provided the 2 T cell receptor beta chains below, sequenced in a study of technical replicates of blood from a handful of donors. Sequenced by immunoSEQ multiplex PCR; TCRdb stores in-frame clones only, minus some. The sample gives tens of thousands of clones, nearly 96% of which show up once; about 0.41% is in the top ten. Material: T cells isolated from PBMCs. Every receptor here comes from a human donor in good health.

The chain couples TRBV30 to TRBJ2-5, with TRBD2 matching 9 bases. This CDR3 is built from 15 residues. CDR1 is GTSNPN and CDR2 is SVGIG in the germline V gene (reference sequence). With V trimmed by 3 bases and J by 4 bases, 9 bases remained unmatched. The CDR3 DNA follows: TGTGCCTGGAGCGGGGCGGGAGGGCCGGCAGAGACCCAGTACTTC. It encodes CAWSGAGGPAETQYF. Based on the CDR3 plus reference TRBV30 and TRBJ2-5, the full variable domain is SQTIHQWPATLVQPVGSPLSLECTVEGTSNPNLYWYRQAAGRGLQLLFYSVGIGQISSEVPQNLSASRPQDRQFILSSKKLLLSDSGFYLCAWSGAGGPAETQYFGPGTRLLVL.

The genes are TRBV19 and TRBJ1-3, with unresolved D. The CDR3 is 13 amino acids. Germline lookup yields CDR1 LNHDA and CDR2 SQIVND (reference sequence). The ends were cut back, 6 bases at V and 8 bases at J, with 14 bases in the middle. CDR3 in amino acids: CASRSSEVDTIYF. CDR3 nucleotides: TGTGCCAGTAGATCTTCAGAGGTGGACACCATATATTTT.